One T cell receptor (beta chain) is described in this entry. It has no known antigen specificity. No base quality values were provided; no much bigger clone lies one nucleotide off. The sample belongs to a study of blood T cells in healthy people across ages (dated by TCRdb to about 2015). Regarding the research as a whole: In model experiments, template switching captured about one uniquely barcoded TCR beta cDNA molecule for every two T cells. Two additional independent replicas of 1 million unique cDNA reads from the same blood draw were analyzed for two donors (one aged 18 to 30 and one aged 80 or older). Age-related changes in TCR beta repertoire diversity were measured in the study by deep sequencing normalized with unique cDNA molecular identifiers. Four age groups were formed from the donors: young (average approximately 15 years), middle-aged (approximately 40), aged (about 68) and long-lived (about 75). Donors of different ages were randomly distributed across sequencing lanes to avoid experimental bias.

The library was made by 5' RACE. The instrument was an Illumina HiSeq 2500. A second PCR of about 6 to 11 cycles was performed with a sample-barcoded 5' primer and a J-beta primer mix. A unique molecular identifier was introduced onto each TCR beta cDNA molecule by a template-switch 5' adaptor carrying 12 random nucleotides. Each sample yielded at least 3 million CDR3-containing paired-end reads. First-strand cDNA was synthesized from all RNA with the Mint cDNA synthesis kit, primed by a TRBC-specific oligonucleotide. Following uracil-DNA glycosylase treatment, all cDNA underwent a first 18-cycle PCR with the universal primers M1SS and BC2_uni_R. Turning to the authors' computational methods: Each sample was normalized by randomly selecting 1 million high-quality reads, each carrying a distinct molecular identifier. Reads sharing molecular identifiers were discarded rather than binned into consensus sequences. MiTCR, run with a Q25 quality threshold and the strictest error-elimination algorithm, handled CDR3 identification, clonotype clustering and error correction. A nonparametric unseen species model with Euler transformation was used to estimate lower-bound total TCR beta diversity. TCRdb applied fastp at Q25 and MiXCR to the public reads, then kept only in-frame beta chains. One record per CDR3 amino acid sequence lists the most common genes and DNA. These V and J calls originate from TCRdb's pipeline instead of the authors' own analysis. This sample is represented by about 1.8 million distinct CDR3 sequences; about 49% of them were singletons. The ten most abundant clones make up approximately 2.1% of the sample.

The CDR3 contains 16 residues, cysteine and phenylalanine counted. Just the 48-base CDR3 DNA is kept, in frame starting at base 1. Deletion took 0 bases off V and 3 bases off J, with a span of 15 bases between the germline ends. CDR1 and CDR2 are read off the germline V gene as SGHTA and FQGNSA. The 39 donors, aged 6 to 90 years, were systemically healthy Caucasian individuals from Russia. Each donor gave about 10 milliliters of peripheral blood, drawn into EDTA-treated Vacutainer tubes. Ficoll-Paque density-gradient centrifugation was used to isolate PBMCs, with at least 6.5 million per sample. Total RNA, at least 6 micrograms per sample, was extracted from PBMCs with Trizol reagent. The percentages of naive CD45RAhigh/CD27high T cells were determined by flow cytometry on a PBMC aliquot from every donor. The full study reports these points: Donor CMV infection status was unknown, potentially confounding age-related changes in expanded clonotypes. Estimates of total diversity based on one million sequenced T cells were considered lower bounds and underestimates. As age increased, observed TCR beta diversity per million T cells dropped in a roughly linear way, and a significant reduction was already evident by age 40. The long-lived group showed more naive CD4+ T cells, fewer expanded clones and increased TCR diversity than the aged group, suggesting age selection. Observed TCR beta diversity correlated strongly with the percentage of naive T cells measured by flow cytometry. Conclusive comparison of naive and antigen-experienced compartments was prevented by the profiling of bulk unsorted PBMCs.

The clonotype originates from a woman aged 40 to 49 in good health. The V gene is TRBV7-2 and the J gene is TRBJ2-7, and possibly TRBD1, on 6 matching bases. The source material was blood. The CDR3 region has the sequence CASSLATGLPHYEQYF. The sequenced DNA is TGTGCCAGCAGCTTAGCGACAGGTTTGCCTCACTACGAGCAGTACTTC.